This T cell receptor (beta chain) appears in the sequencing data of a study of cytotoxic CD8 clonotypes in ibrutinib-treated CLL. Study at large: Sample averages reached 255,043 productive templates and roughly 96,000 productive rearrangements.

The length of the CDR3 is 11 residues. Trimming took 4 bases from V and 2 from J, leaving 4 bases between them. CDR1 is SGHKS and CDR2 is YYEKEE in the germline V gene (reference sequence). A 1 in 200,000 to 1 in 1 million T cell depth was the sequencing target. Generated by immunoSEQ multiplex PCR, the TCRdb table keeps only in-frame clones and is missing some. Of some 140,000 clones detected, around 90% appear once; the ten largest clones hold under 14%. The V and J genes are TRBV5-5 and TRBJ2-7, with D hard to call. Specimen: PBMCs, collected after 12 months of ibrutinib treatment. The sequence was obtained from a human donor with chronic lymphocytic leukemia. The CDR3 DNA sequence: TGTGCCAGCAGCATCGCCTACGAGCAGTACTTC. This gives the protein CASSIAYEQYF.